The T cell receptor (beta chain) under discussion was sequenced for a study of T cell responses to AZD1222 COVID-19 vaccine. Study outcomes and limitations: Baseline antibody screening turned up just a handful of seropositive AZD1222 recipients.

CDR1 is LNHDA, CDR2 SQIVND, per germline (reference sequence). V was pared by 7 bases and J by 2 bases, with 11 bases between. The CDR3 spans 13 residues. This clone was seen more than once but under ten times. The antigen is not known. Sequencing was performed with immunoSEQ multiplex PCR; in TCRdb, only in-frame clones are kept and a portion is missing. This table has about 120,000 clones, about 85% appearing once. This specimen consisted of peripheral blood, obtained 28 days after the second AZD1222 dose. The chain employs TRBV19 and TRBJ1-2; weak D call: TRBD1 (5 bases). The receptor comes from an adult who received the AZD1222 COVID-19 vaccine. CDR3 sequence (DNA): TGTGCCAGTAAGCAGGGTCCCAACTATGGCTACACCTTC. This encodes CASKQGPNYGYTF.